This T cell receptor beta chain comes out of a study of Graves' ophthalmopathy and Graves' hyperthyroidism. Study details: No progression to ophthalmopathy over 18 months defined stable hyperthyroidism. Overall study findings and caveats: Blood samples also showed most expanded thyroid clonotypes exceeding 0.001 frequency. Forecasting of ophthalmopathy progression by the model achieved 60% to 71% sensitivity and approximately 72% specificity.

V trimming: 4 bases; J trimming: 7 bases; junction bases outside the gene matches: 5. Germline V gene sequence: CDR1 SGHTA, CDR2 FQGTGA. The CDR3 covers 13 residues. In its sample, this clonotype was seen many times. Antigen unknown. The TCR beta CDR3 regions underwent amplification from RNA transcripts. Amplification began with first-round RT-PCR using HTBI primers, then second-round multiplex PCR was performed. Each CDR3 protein is one row after TCRdb ran MiXCR on the multiplex PCR reads. In the table there are over a million distinct CDR3 sequences, 36% of which are singletons. The source material was peripheral blood or thyroid tissue (not recorded which). The rearrangement joins TRBV7-3 to TRBJ2-5, with TRBD1 matching 8 bases. The receptor was derived from an adult man with Graves' hyperthyroidism. CDR3 bases: TGTGCCAGCAGCTCGACAGGGGACGGGACCCAGTACTTC. It specifies CASSSTGDGTQYF.